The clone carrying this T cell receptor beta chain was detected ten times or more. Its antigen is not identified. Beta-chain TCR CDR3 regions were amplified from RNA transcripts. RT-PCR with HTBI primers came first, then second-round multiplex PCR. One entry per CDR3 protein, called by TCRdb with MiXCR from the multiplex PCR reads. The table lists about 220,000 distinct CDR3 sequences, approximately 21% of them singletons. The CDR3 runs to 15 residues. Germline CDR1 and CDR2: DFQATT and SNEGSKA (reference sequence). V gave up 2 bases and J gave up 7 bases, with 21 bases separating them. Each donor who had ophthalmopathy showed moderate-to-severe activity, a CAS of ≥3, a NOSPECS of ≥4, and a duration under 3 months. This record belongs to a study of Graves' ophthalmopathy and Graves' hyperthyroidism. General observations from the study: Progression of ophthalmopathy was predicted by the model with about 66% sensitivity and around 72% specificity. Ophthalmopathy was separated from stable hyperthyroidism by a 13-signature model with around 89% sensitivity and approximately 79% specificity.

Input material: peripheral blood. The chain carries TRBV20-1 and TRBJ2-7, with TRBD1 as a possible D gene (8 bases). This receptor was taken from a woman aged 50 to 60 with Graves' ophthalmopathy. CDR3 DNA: TGCAGTGCTAGAATCCCGGGAGGCGACAGGGGAGAGCAGTACTTC. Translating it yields CSARIPGGDRGEQYF.